This T cell receptor beta chain was obtained from a study of technical replicates of blood from a handful of donors. Assay: immunoSEQ multiplex PCR; the TCRdb copy retains only in-frame clones and omits some. Of 75,000 to 100,000 clones in the sample, about 95% were seen once. From germline, CDR1 is MNHEY and CDR2 SVGAGI. V was pared by 0 bases and J by 6 bases, with 6 bases of the junction left unmatched. The CDR3 consists of 16 residues. The sequencing input was T cells isolated from PBMCs. V is TRBV6-5 and J is TRBJ2-7; TRBD2 aligns across 12 bases. The TCR originated in a human donor in good health. CDR3 sequence reads: CASSYSTSGSISEQYF. DNA for the CDR3: TGTGCCAGCAGTTACTCGACTAGCGGGAGTATAAGCGAGCAGTACTTC.